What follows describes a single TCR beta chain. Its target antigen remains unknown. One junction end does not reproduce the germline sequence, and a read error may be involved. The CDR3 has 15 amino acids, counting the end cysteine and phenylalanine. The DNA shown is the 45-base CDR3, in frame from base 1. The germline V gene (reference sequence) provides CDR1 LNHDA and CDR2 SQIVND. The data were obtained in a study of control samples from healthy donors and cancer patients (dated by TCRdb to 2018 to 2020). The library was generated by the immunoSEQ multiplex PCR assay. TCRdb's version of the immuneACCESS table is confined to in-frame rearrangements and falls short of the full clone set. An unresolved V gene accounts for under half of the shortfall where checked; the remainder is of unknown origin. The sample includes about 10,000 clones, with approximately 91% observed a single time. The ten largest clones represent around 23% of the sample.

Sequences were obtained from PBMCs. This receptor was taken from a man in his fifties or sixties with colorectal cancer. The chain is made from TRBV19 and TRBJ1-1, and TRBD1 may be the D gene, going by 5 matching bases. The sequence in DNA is TGTGCCAGTAGGATAGGGGCGATCATGAACACTGAAGCTTTCTTT. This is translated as CASRIGAIMNTEAFF.